This TCR beta chain was profiled in a study of vaccination effects on CD4 cells after COVID-19. Looking at the study overall: Participants received two doses of either the BNT162b2 or mRNA-1273 vaccine.

Remarks on this clone: The antigen is not known.

General study points: At late timepoints after vaccination, vaccine- and infection-induced clones shrank markedly.

This CDR3 comprises 11 residues. Under the ViraFEST assay, PBMC were stimulated with viral peptide pools so that antigen-specific CD4+ T cells expanded. Sequencing was performed afterwards. Culture proceeded for more than 8 days, and CD4+ T cells were then isolated. Absence of prior SARS-CoV-2 infection characterized the vaccine recipients, who showed negative nucleocapsid antibodies. Approximately 2.2 million PBMC per well received approximately 10 IU/ml IL-2 and approximately 11 ug/ml peptides in culture. TCRdb's copy holds only in-frame clones and misses some; the assay was immunoSEQ multiplex PCR. Among 23,000 or so clones listed, roughly 70% were seen once.

The TCR comes from a human donor who received a COVID-19 vaccine. The chain recombines TRBV12-2 with TRBJ1-4. TRBV12-2 is annotated as a pseudogene. The sample was CD4+ T cells from PBMCs cultured with SARS-CoV-2 spike peptides, taken before COVID-19 vaccination. The CDR3 DNA reads as TGTGCAAGTTTGGGGGGGGAAAAACTGTTTTTT. It codes for CASLGGEKLFF.